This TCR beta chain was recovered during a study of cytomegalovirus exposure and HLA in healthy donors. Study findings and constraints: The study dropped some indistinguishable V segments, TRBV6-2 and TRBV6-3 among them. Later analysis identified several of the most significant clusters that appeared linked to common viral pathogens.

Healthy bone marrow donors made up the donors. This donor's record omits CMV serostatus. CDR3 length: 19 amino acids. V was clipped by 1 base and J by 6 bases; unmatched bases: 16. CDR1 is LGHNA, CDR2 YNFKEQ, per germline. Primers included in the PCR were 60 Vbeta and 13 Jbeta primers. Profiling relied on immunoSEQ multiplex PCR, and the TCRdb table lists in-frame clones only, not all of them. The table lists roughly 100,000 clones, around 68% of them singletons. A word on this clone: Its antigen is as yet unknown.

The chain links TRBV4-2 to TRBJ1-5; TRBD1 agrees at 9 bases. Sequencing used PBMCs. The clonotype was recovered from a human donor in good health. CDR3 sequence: CASSQAGGQGRGWTQPQHF. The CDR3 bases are TGTGCCAGCAGCCAAGCGGGGGGACAGGGAAGAGGGTGGACTCAGCCCCAGCATTTT.